Shown below are 29 T cell receptor beta chains from a single sample sequenced in a study of blood T cell repertoires in COVID-19 (dated by TCRdb to about 2020). To prepare the library, the immunoSEQ multiplex PCR assay was applied. TCRdb mirrors the immuneACCESS table, restricted to in-frame sequences. Some clones are absent from its copies; in checked studies, under half trace to an unresolved V gene, and the reason for the others is unknown. This sample lists roughly 250,000 clones; approximately 85% were detected once. The leading ten clones occupy over 1.5% of the sample. Sample: PBMCs or T cells enriched from blood (not recorded which). The receptors were sampled from a woman aged 50 to 60 who had recovered from COVID-19.

The rearrangement uses TRBV7-9 and TRBJ2-5; TRBD2 might be the D (5 bases). Trimming took off 5 bases at V and 5 bases at J, with 15 bases between the two ends. CDR3 length: 14 amino acids. Germline V gives CDR1 SEHNR, CDR2 FQNEAQ (reference sequence). CDR3 nucleotide sequence: TGTGCCAGCAGCCCAGACTTGAGGAGGGAGACCCAGTACTTC. Its protein product is CASSPDLRRETQYF.

This clone was observed once. The chain uses TRBV7-9 and TRBJ1-1, with D possibly matching TRBD1 (5 bases). This CDR3 spans 16 amino acids. V was cut by 4 bases and J by 1 base, with 16 bases left in between. Germline CDR1 reads SEHNR; CDR2 reads FQNEAQ (reference sequence). CDR3 sequence: CASSSPLGPANTEAFF. CDR3 sequence (DNA): TGTGCCAGCAGCTCCCCCCTGGGGCCAGCGAACACTGAAGCTTTCTTT.

The table lists this clone with a few counts. This chain connects TRBV28 to TRBJ1-4; 9 nucleotides align to TRBD1. The CDR3 loop spans 18 amino acids. Germline assignment: CDR1 MDHEN and CDR2 SYDVKM. The V segment lost 5 bases and the J segment 4 bases; nucleotides outside the gene matches: 14. DNA of the CDR3: TGTGCCAGCAGTGCTTCGCACCGGACAGGGGTGGGTAATGAAAAACTGTTTTTT. It translates to CASSASHRTGVGNEKLFF.

J is TRBJ2-7 and V is TRBV19; a possible D gene is TRBD2 (5 bases). Germline CDR1 LNHDA, CDR2 SQIVND (reference sequence). Trimming cost V 2 bases and J 0 bases, with 11 bases left between them. This CDR3 is built from 15 residues. The CDR3 sequence is CASSISGSLSYEQYF. The CDR3 DNA is TGTGCCAGTAGTATATCTGGGAGCCTCTCCTACGAGCAGTACTTC.

This chain links TRBV23-1 with TRBJ1-5; 7 bases are a match to TRBD1. TRBV23-1 falls under the ORF class, with uncertain function. Trimming removed 2 bases from V and 7 bases from J; junction bases left unmatched: 14. This CDR3 contains 17 residues. CDR3 DNA: TGCGCCAGCAGTCAAGAACTAGCAGGGGGAATGGGGCAGCCCCAGCATTTT. Translating it yields CASSQELAGGMGQPQHF.

The CDR3: CASSPPRGPGTHQPQHF. The CDR3 region has the DNA TGTGCCAGCTCACCACCGAGGGGGCCGGGGACTCATCAGCCCCAGCATTTT. The gene calls are TRBV18 and TRBJ1-5, with TRBD1 matching 7 bases. The CDR3 contains 17 residues. Germline V gene data show CDR1 as KGHSH and CDR2 as LQKENI. The ends lost 0 bases at V and 5 bases at J; junction bases unmatched: 10.

The chain carries TRBV27 and TRBJ1-3, with 7 positions matching TRBD1. The CDR3 loop spans 14 amino acids. From germline, CDR1 is MNHEY and CDR2 SMNVEV (reference sequence). The V and J ends lost 4 bases and 4 bases, in that order; junction bases with no gene match: 4. The CDR3 spells CASSSTGYGNTIYF. The CDR3 coding sequence is TGTGCCAGCAGTTCGACAGGGTACGGAAACACCATATATTTT.

The chain is built from TRBV5-6 and TRBJ2-3; TRBD2 aligns across 14 bases. Trimming cost V 6 bases and J 5 bases; bases outside gene matches: 2. CDR3 length: 14 amino acids. Germline loops: CDR1 SGHDT, CDR2 YYEEEE. Here the CDR3 DNA reads TGTGCCAGCACCGGACTAGCGGGAGGAGATACGCAGTATTTT. This encodes CASTGLAGGDTQYF.

This clone was detected a few times. J is TRBJ2-2 and V is TRBV18; D possibly corresponds to TRBD1 (5 bases). This CDR3 is built from 16 residues. CDR1 is KGHSH, CDR2 LQKENI, per germline. V lost 1 base, J lost 4 bases, and 13 bases lay in between. The CDR3 DNA reads TGTGCCAGCTCACCACGCCGGACATCCAGCACCGGGGAGCTGTTTTTT. Residues: CASSPRRTSSTGELFF.

This chain links TRBV2 with TRBJ1-6, with TRBD1 matching 11 bases. V was clipped by 6 bases and J by 8 bases; unmatched bases: 6. The germline V gene encodes CDR1 SNHLY and CDR2 FYNNEI. This CDR3 is built from 15 residues. CDR3 DNA sequence: TGTGCCAGCAGGGGGACAGGGGGACCAGATTCACCCCTCCACTTT. Encoded protein: CASRGTGGPDSPLHF.

The chain recombines TRBV10-3 with TRBJ2-2; 10 bases are shared with TRBD2. J was trimmed by 6 bases and V by 7 bases; bases with no gene match: 11. The CDR3 has 16 amino acids. Germline values: CDR1 ENHRY, CDR2 SYGVKD. DNA for the CDR3: TGTGCCATCACTCCGCTAGCGGGAGATGGGGCCGGGGAGCTGTTTTTT. This codes for CAITPLAGDGAGELFF.

The chain couples TRBV12-3 or TRBV12-4 to TRBJ1-2, with D perhaps matching TRBD1 (5 bases). The ends were cut back, 3 bases at V and 1 base at J, with 6 bases in the middle. The CDR3 loop spans 13 amino acids. CDR3 coding DNA: TGTGCCAGCAGTTTGGACATTAACTATGGCTACACCTTC. Translated: CASSLDINYGYTF.

The chain joins TRBV15 to TRBJ1-4; a possible D gene is TRBD1 (6 bases). Germline assignment: CDR1 LNHNV and CDR2 YYDKDF (reference sequence). V lost 3 bases to trimming and J lost 2 bases, with 7 bases between them. The CDR3 has 14 amino acids. CDR3 loop: CATSRDSTNEKLFF. The CDR3 coding sequence is TGTGCCACCAGCAGGGACAGTACTAATGAAAAACTGTTTTTT.

CDR3 bases: TGTGCCAGCAGCTTAGGGCAGGCGAGCTCCTACGAGCAGTACTTC. Protein product: CASSLGQASSYEQYF. The rearrangement joins TRBV7-2 to TRBJ2-7; the D is unclear. Trimming pared 1 base from V and 0 bases from J, leaving 10 bases between. CDR1 and CDR2 from the germline V gene are SGHTA and FQGNSA. The CDR3 length is 15 residues.

The V and J genes are TRBV28 and TRBJ1-2, with D maybe TRBD1 (6 bases). The germline CDR1 and CDR2 sequences are MDHEN and SYDVKM. This CDR3 comprises 13 residues. Trimming cost V 7 bases and J 8 bases, with 17 bases left between them. CDR3 coding DNA: TGTGCCAGCAAAATCCAGGGGAAGTCAGGCTACACCTTC. Protein product: CASKIQGKSGYTF.

The gene calls are TRBV5-1 and TRBJ1-1; D uncertain. The length of the CDR3 is 17 residues. The V end was cut by 0 bases, the J end by 1 base, with 16 bases between. Germline CDR1 SGHRS, CDR2 YFSETQ. CDR3 residues: CASSLASGFERNTEAFF. Written as DNA, the CDR3 is TGCGCCAGCAGCTTGGCCTCCGGGTTTGAGAGGAACACTGAAGCTTTCTTT.

The sample holds a few counts of this clone. The rearrangement uses TRBV28 and TRBJ2-5, with TRBD1 matching 10 bases. Germline assignment: CDR1 MDHEN and CDR2 SYDVKM. J lost 4 bases, V lost 6 bases, and 5 bases had no gene match. The CDR3 totals 14 residues. As DNA, the CDR3 is TGTGCCAGCAGCAAGGACAGGGGGAGAGAGACCCAGTACTTC. Translated: CASSKDRGRETQYF.

This clone was counted once. CDR3 in DNA: TGTGCCAGCAGTTTACTGGGGCCGGGCAATCAGCCCCAGCATTTT. Translated: CASSLLGPGNQPQHF. The chain recombines TRBV28 with TRBJ1-5; TRBD1 is a possible D gene (5 bases). The CDR3 is 15 residues long. V dropped 2 bases and J dropped 2 bases, with 10 bases sitting between them. The germline V gene has CDR1 MDHEN and CDR2 SYDVKM.

V is TRBV5-1 and J is TRBJ2-5; 8 nucleotides match TRBD2. This CDR3 comprises 15 residues. Germline loops: CDR1 SGHRS, CDR2 YFSETQ. The trim removed 2 bases at V and 4 bases at J, leaving 7 bases unmatched. The chain's CDR3 is CASSLRGGGPETQYF. The DNA of the CDR3 is TGCGCCAGCAGCTTACGGGGGGGCGGCCCAGAGACCCAGTACTTC.

The V gene is TRBV27, the J gene TRBJ2-3; 8 bases agree with TRBD2. The germline V gene has CDR1 MNHEY and CDR2 SMNVEV (reference sequence). V dropped 5 bases and J dropped 12; count of bases not matched to a gene: 7. CDR3 length: 12 residues. As DNA, the CDR3 is TGTGCCAGCAGTACCCCGGGACTAGTACAGTATTTT. Protein product: CASSTPGLVQYF.

Comments on this clone: Other DNA sequences in the same sample also yield this CDR3. The chain has TRBV28 and TRBJ1-1; no firm D call. The germline V gene encodes CDR1 MDHEN and CDR2 SYDVKM. CDR3 length: 14 residues. V gave up 2 bases and J gave up 1 base, with 8 bases separating them. The CDR3 nucleotides are TGTGCCAGCAGTTTAGAACAGCCGAACACTGAAGCTTTCTTT. This codes for CASSLEQPNTEAFF.

Concerning this clone: At the DNA level, this CDR3 is encoded by other sequences in the same sample as well. CDR3 DNA: TGTGCCAGCTCACCAGGCAGGGGAGCCACTAATGAAAAACTGTTTTTT. Translation gives CASSPGRGATNEKLFF. V usage is TRBV18 and J usage is TRBJ1-4; perhaps TRBD1 as D (6 bases). Per germline, CDR1 KGHSH and CDR2 LQKENI. Trimming took off 2 bases at V and 2 bases at J, with 12 bases between the two ends. The CDR3 loop spans 16 amino acids.

The rearrangement joins TRBV28 to TRBJ2-5, with 7 nucleotides matching TRBD1. The CDR3 has 13 residues. In germline, CDR1 is MDHEN, CDR2 SYDVKM. J gave up 5 bases and V 10 bases, and 10 bases lay outside the gene matches. CDR3 amino acids: CAMRRQGGETQYF. CDR3 DNA: TGTGCCATGCGTCGACAGGGCGGCGAGACCCAGTACTTC.

This rearrangement joins TRBV9 to TRBJ2-1; TRBD2 matches at 10 bases. This CDR3 is built from 16 residues. After removal of 0 bases from V and 4 bases from J, the junction contained 4 bases not matched to a gene. From germline, CDR1 is SGDLS and CDR2 YYNGEE. This chain's CDR3 is CASSVEASGRYNEQFF. CDR3 coding DNA: TGTGCCAGCAGCGTAGAGGCTAGCGGGAGATACAATGAGCAGTTCTTC.

The chain carries TRBV28 and TRBJ2-5, with 8 bases matching TRBD2. There are 14 residues in the CDR3. The germline V gene encodes CDR1 MDHEN and CDR2 SYDVKM. V lost 7 bases, J lost 5 bases, and 9 bases stayed unmatched. The CDR3 DNA reads TGTGCCAGCACGAAACCGGGAGGGCGGGAGACCCAGTACTTC. Its protein product is CASTKPGGRETQYF.

This clone has a handful of counts. CDR3 in DNA: TGTGCCAGCAGCCCCGGGACTAGCGGAGGCTCCTACAATGAGCAGTTCTTC. This encodes CASSPGTSGGSYNEQFF. J is TRBJ2-1 and V is TRBV7-3, with 11 bases identical to TRBD2. The germline V gene has CDR1 SGHTA and CDR2 FQGTGA. This CDR3 has 17 residues. V dropped 5 bases and J dropped 0; count of bases not matched to a gene: 6.

The rearrangement links TRBV10-3 to TRBJ2-3, with D possibly being TRBD2 (5 bases). This CDR3 is 15 amino acids long. Germline loops: CDR1 ENHRY, CDR2 SYGVKD. V dropped 4 bases and J dropped 0 bases, with 11 bases sitting between them. CDR3 in amino acids: CAISGRAVSTDTQYF. The CDR3 DNA reads TGTGCCATCAGTGGCCGAGCGGTTAGCACAGATACGCAGTATTTT.

This clone was recorded a few times. J is TRBJ2-5 and V is TRBV2, with TRBD2 identical over 10 bases. V lost 6 bases, J lost 5 bases, and 12 bases stayed unmatched. This CDR3 has 16 amino acids. Per germline, CDR1 SNHLY and CDR2 FYNNEI. The CDR3 spells CASSPPRNSGRETQYF. As DNA, the CDR3 is TGTGCCAGCAGCCCCCCCCGTAATAGCGGGAGGGAGACCCAGTACTTC. Based on the CDR3 plus reference TRBV2 and TRBJ2-5, the full variable domain is EPEVTQTPSHQVTQMGQEVILRCVPISNHLYFYWYRQILGQKVEFLVSFYNNEISEKSEIFDDQFSVERPDGSNFTLKIRSTKLEDSAMYFCASSPPRNSGRETQYFGPGTRLLVL.

The rearrangement links TRBV7-9 to TRBJ1-3, with 7 positions matching TRBD1. With 2 bases clipped from V and 0 bases from J, the junction kept 7 bases outside the gene matches. CDR3 length equals 17 residues. In germline, CDR1 is SEHNR, CDR2 FQNEAQ (reference sequence). The CDR3 DNA reads TGTGCCAGCAGCTTAAGTTCAGGGGGTACCTCTGGAAACACCATATATTTT. It yields the protein CASSLSSGGTSGNTIYF.